This is a list of T cell receptor beta chains from one sample in a study of CD4 T cells in relation to SARS-CoV-2 and coronaviruses. Profiling relied on immunoSEQ multiplex PCR, and the TCRdb table lists in-frame clones only, not all of them. Of more than 9,000 clones in the sample, 80% to 90% were seen once. These TCRs' antigens remain unknown. Sequencing was performed on CD4+ T cells from PBMCs, cultured in vitro. Every receptor here comes from a human donor in good health. Each CDR3 is given with its conserved first and last residue. The D gene is left open where the match is weak. Where a row states a size, it is once, few, many or the class of an expanded clone; other rows omit it.

TRBV3-1/TRBV3-2,TRBJ2-4,-,-,TGTGCCAGCAGTCAAAGCGGGTTCGCCAAAAACATTCAGTACTTC,CASSQSGFAKNIQYF
TRBV19,TRBJ1-2,-,-,TGTGCCAGTAGTCCGCAAACGACCGGTGACTATGGCTACACCTTC,CASSPQTTGDYGYTF
TRBV7-9,TRBJ2-2,-,-,TGTGCCAGCAGCTTAGGGACTATCACCGGGGAGCTGTTTTTT,CASSLGTITGELFF
TRBV7-2,TRBJ2-1,-,TRBD2,TGTGCCAGCAGCACGGGACTATCCCCGGGTGAGCAGTTCTTC,CASSTGLSPGEQFF
TRBV7-2,TRBJ2-5,-,TRBD2,TGTGCCAGCAGCTCCGGGACTTGGGAGGGGACCCAGTACTTC,CASSSGTWEGTQYF
TRBV9,TRBJ2-1,-,-,TGTGCCAGCAGCGTAGAGGGGGGGCGCTGGGATGAGCAGTTCTTC,CASSVEGGRWDEQFF
TRBV6-1,TRBJ2-5,-,-,TGTGCCAGCAGTGAATTGGCAGTTAAGAGTCAAGAGACCCAGTACTTC,CASSELAVKSQETQYF
TRBV19,TRBJ2-7,-,-,TGTGCCAGTCGCGGGGATACCTACGAGCAGTACTTC,CASRGDTYEQYF
TRBV19,TRBJ1-5,-,-,TGTGCCAGTAGTAATGCCGCTCCCCTCACGGATCAGCCCCAGCATTTT,CASSNAAPLTDQPQHF
TRBV7-4,TRBJ2-7,-,-,TGTGCCAGCAGGGCCGAGGCGGGCTACGAGCAGTACTTC,CASRAEAGYEQYF
TRBV18,TRBJ1-1,large,-,TGTGCCAGCTCACTCGACAAGAACACTGAAGCTTTCTTT,CASSLDKNTEAFF
TRBV3-1/TRBV3-2,TRBJ1-2,-,-,TGTGCCAGCAGCCCAGGACTGCGATCTGGGAACTATGGCTACACCTTC,CASSPGLRSGNYGYTF
TRBV7-2,TRBJ2-7,-,TRBD1,TGTGCCAGCAGCTCCGCGCCCGGGACAGCCTACGAGCAGTACTTC,CASSSAPGTAYEQYF
TRBV6-1,TRBJ1-5,once,-,TGTGCCAGCAGTGAATTTAGTAATAACAATCAGCCCCAGCATTTT,CASSEFSNNNQPQHF
TRBV3-1/TRBV3-2,TRBJ2-4,-,TRBD2,TGTGCCAGCAGCCAAATCGGGGGGGCCAAAAACATTCAGTACTTC,CASSQIGGAKNIQYF
TRBV9,TRBJ2-1,-,-,TGTGCCAGCAGCGTAGAGACAGCCTCCTACAATGAGCAGTTCTTC,CASSVETASYNEQFF
TRBV2,TRBJ2-5,-,-,TGTGCCAGCAGTTATGGAGAGACCCAGTACTTC,CASSYGETQYF
TRBV11-2,TRBJ2-1,-,-,TGTGCCAGCAGCTTAGTTGGTAGGCCTCGGCATGAGCAGTTCTTC,CASSLVGRPRHEQFF
TRBV6-2/TRBV6-3,TRBJ1-4,-,-,TGTGCCAGCAGTGCAACTAATGAAAAACTGTTTTTT,CASSATNEKLFF
TRBV5-4,TRBJ1-6,-,-,TGTGCCAGCAGTTTTTTCCTCAGGGTTGCCCCAGGGGTACGGTCACCCCTCCACTTT,CASSFFLRVAPGVRSPLHF
TRBV6-5,TRBJ1-4,-,TRBD1,TGTGCCAGCCCCGACAGGGCTTCTGGAAGGGTGTTTTTT,CASPDRASGRVFF
TRBV7-2,TRBJ1-1,-,-,TGTGCCAGCAGCCCCCTAGAGGGGTTGGGCACTGAAGCTTTCTTT,CASSPLEGLGTEAFF
TRBV10-3,TRBJ2-2,few,-,TGTGCCATCAGTGGGGGCCCAACTCACACCGGGGAGCTGTTTTTT,CAISGGPTHTGELFF